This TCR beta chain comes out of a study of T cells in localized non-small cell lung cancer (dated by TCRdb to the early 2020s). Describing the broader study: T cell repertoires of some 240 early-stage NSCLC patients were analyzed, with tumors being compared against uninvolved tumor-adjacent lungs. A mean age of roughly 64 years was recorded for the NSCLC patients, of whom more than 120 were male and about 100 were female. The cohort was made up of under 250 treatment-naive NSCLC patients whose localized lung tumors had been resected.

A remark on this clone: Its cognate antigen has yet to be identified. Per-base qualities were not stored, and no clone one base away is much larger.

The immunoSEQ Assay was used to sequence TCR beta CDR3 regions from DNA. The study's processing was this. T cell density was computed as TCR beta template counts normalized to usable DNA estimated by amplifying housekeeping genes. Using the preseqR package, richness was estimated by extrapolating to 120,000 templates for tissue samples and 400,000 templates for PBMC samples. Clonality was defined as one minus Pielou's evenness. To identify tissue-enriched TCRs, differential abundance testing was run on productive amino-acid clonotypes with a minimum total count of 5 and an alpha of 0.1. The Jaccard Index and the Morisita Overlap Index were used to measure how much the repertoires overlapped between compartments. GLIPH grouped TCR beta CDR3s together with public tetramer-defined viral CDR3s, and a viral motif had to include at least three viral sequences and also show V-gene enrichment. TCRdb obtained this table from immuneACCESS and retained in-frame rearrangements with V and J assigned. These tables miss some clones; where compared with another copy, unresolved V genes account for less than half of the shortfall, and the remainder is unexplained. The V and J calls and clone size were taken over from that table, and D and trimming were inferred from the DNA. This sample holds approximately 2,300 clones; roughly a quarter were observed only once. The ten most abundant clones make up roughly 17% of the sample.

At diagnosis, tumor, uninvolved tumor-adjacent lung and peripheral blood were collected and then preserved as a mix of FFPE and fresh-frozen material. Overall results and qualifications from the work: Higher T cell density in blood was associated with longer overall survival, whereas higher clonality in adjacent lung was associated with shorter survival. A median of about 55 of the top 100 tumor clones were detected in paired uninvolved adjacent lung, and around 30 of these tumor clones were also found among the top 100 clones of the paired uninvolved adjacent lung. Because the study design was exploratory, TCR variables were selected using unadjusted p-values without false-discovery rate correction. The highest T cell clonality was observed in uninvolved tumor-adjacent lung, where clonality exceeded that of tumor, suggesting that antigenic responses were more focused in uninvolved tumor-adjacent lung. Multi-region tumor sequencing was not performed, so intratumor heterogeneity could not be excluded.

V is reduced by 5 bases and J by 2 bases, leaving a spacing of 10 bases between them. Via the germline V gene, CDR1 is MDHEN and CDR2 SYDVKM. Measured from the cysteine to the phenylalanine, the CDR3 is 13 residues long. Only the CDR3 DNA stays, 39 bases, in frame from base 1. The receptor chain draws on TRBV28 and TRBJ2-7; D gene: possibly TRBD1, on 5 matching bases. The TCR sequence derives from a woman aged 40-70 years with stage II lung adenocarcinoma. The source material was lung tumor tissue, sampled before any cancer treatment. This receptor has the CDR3 CASSLRETYEQYF. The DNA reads TGTGCCAGCAGTCTCAGGGAAACCTACGAGCAGTACTTC.